This T cell receptor (beta chain) was observed in a study of T cell repertoires in cytomegalovirus infection. Study-wide context: Both CMV infection and a matching HLA type were indicated by public TCR beta signatures. Study outcomes and limitations: Using cumulative public TCR beta family frequency, the authors identified those who carried CMV together with the relevant HLA. HLA-C-restricted CMV-specific TCR beta clonotypes prevailed in the ex vivo response.

This clonotype was observed a handful of times. Its antigen is not known. TCRdb analysed the reads with MiXCR anew, one entry per CDR3 protein. The table records approximately 500,000 distinct CDR3 sequences, about 17% of them present only once. Germline CDR1 LNHNV, CDR2 YYDKDF (reference sequence). The V gene end was trimmed by 0 bases and the J gene end by 7 bases; junction bases not matched to a gene: 10. The length of the CDR3 is 19 residues. This sequence was found in a human donor in good health (CMV status not recorded). Some clones in this sample may be carry-over from other donors' samples. The chain links TRBV15 to TRBJ2-1; TRBD2 aligns across 15 bases. Sequenced input: CD8+ T cells from PBMCs. CDR3: CATSRERGGGLAGGNEQFF. The CDR3 coding sequence is TGTGCCACCAGCAGAGAACGGGGGGGGGGACTAGCGGGAGGAAATGAGCAGTTCTTC.